This TCR beta chain was recorded in a study of blood T cell repertoires in COVID-19. Study details: Acute and convalescent COVID-19 samples came from the United States, Italy and Spain. T cells, B-cell-depleted T cells, or PBMCs provided the cDNA or gDNA that served as material.

Original processing methods: The assay estimated nucleated cells by amplifying reference gene primers. Libraries were prepared by immunoSEQ multiplex PCR; TCRdb keeps only in-frame clonotypes and omits some of them. V, J and clone size are those of that table, while D and trimming were read from the DNA. The sample includes some 200,000 clones, 70% to 85% of them seen just once. The CDR3 has 13 residues. CDR1 and CDR2 from the germline V gene are KGHSH and LQKENI. The ends were cut back, 5 bases at V and 4 bases at J, with 9 bases in the middle. This chain connects TRBV18 to TRBJ1-5; D is ambiguous. This clonotype was obtained from a woman between 40 and 55 years old who had recovered from COVID-19. Sequencing used peripheral blood. The CDR3 DNA reads TGTGCCAGCTCATCTGACTTGAATCAGCCCCAGCATTTT. This encodes CASSSDLNQPQHF.